What follows is one TCR beta chain and its context. Other DNA sequences in the same sample also yield this CDR3. The data derive from a study of blood T cell repertoires in COVID-19. About the study: The United States, Italy and Spain were the sources of the acute and convalescent COVID-19 samples. Sources were T cells, B-cell-depleted T cells, or PBMCs; the material itself was cDNA or gDNA.

Germline CDR1 is SGDLS and CDR2 is YYNGEE. The length of the CDR3 is 15 residues. V lost 0 bases, J lost 2 bases, and 11 bases lay in between. In the original workflow: By means of reference gene primer amplification, nucleated cell counts were estimated. Here immunoSEQ multiplex PCR was the method, and the copy in TCRdb shows in-frame clones only, minus some. V, J and clone size reflect that table, while D and trimming were determined from the DNA. The sample contains tens of thousands of clones, 82% of which appear only once. The sequence derives from a woman aged 60-75 years with acute or convalescent COVID-19. What was sequenced was peripheral blood. The chain recombines TRBV9 with TRBJ1-2; TRBD1 might be the D (5 bases). In DNA form, the CDR3 reads TGTGCCAGCAGCGTAGCTGGGCGGGACAACTATGGCTACACCTTC. This gives the protein CASSVAGRDNYGYTF.